This T cell receptor beta chain was captured in a study of blood T cell repertoires in COVID-19. Across the whole study: T cells, B-cell-depleted T cells, or PBMCs provided the cDNA or gDNA that served as material.

Germline trimming cut 2 bases from V and 5 bases from J; bases unmatched to any gene: 3. Germline V gene lookup returns CDR1 MDHEN and CDR2 SYDVKM. This CDR3 is 14 amino acids long. Produced via immunoSEQ multiplex PCR; TCRdb's table is partial and in-frame only. The sample contains fewer than 350,000 clones, nearly 90% of which appear only once. Participants came from under 30 US areas, aged roughly 18 to 89 years. Cohort assignment relied on participant-reported clinical history. Of note for this clone: This sample also contains other DNA sequences that code for the same CDR3.

This chain joins TRBV28 and TRBJ2-1; 7 positions match TRBD2. This clonotype was obtained from a woman aged 18-29 years with acute COVID-19. The sample taken for sequencing was PBMCs or T cells enriched from blood (not recorded which). CDR3 sequence (DNA): TGTGCCAGCAGTTTAGTGGGAGGGAACAATGAGCAGTTCTTC. It encodes CASSLVGGNNEQFF.